Listed here is a single T cell receptor (beta chain). The data were produced by immunoSEQ multiplex PCR, yet TCRdb's version contains in-frame clones alone and is incomplete. The sample contains some 420,000 clones, around 89% of which appear only once. The sample originates from a study of Ad26.COV2.S vaccination and SARS-CoV-2 variants. Study information: Donor got 5x10^10 or 1x10^11 viral particles of Ad26.COV2.S.

Noted treatment: 19 received Ad26.COV2.S at low or high dose, single or two shots; about 5 received placebo; per-sample allocation not given. Specimen acquisition occurred on day 63 following the initial vaccine or placebo injection. CDR3 length: 15 residues. Germline V gives CDR1 GTSNPN, CDR2 SVGIG (reference sequence). Unmatched junction bases numbered 10, after V lost 5 bases and J lost 7 bases. The chain carries TRBV30 and TRBJ1-6; TRBD1 aligns across 8 bases. The receptor comes from a person between 18 and 59 years old who received the Ad26.COV2.S COVID-19 vaccine or a placebo. This specimen consisted of peripheral blood, obtained in a trial of Ad26.COV2.S vaccine versus placebo. The CDR3 region is CAWGWDRYTNSPLHF. The DNA of the CDR3 is TGTGCCTGGGGCTGGGACAGGTACACGAATTCACCCCTCCACTTT.